The T cell receptor (beta chain) described here comes from a study of blood T cell repertoires in COVID-19. Study details: Italy, Spain and the United States were the sources of the convalescent and acute COVID-19 samples. T cells, B-cell-depleted T cells, or PBMCs supplied cDNA or gDNA.

This clone was seen many times. V shed 3 bases and J shed 2 bases, with 14 bases lying between them. The CDR3 has 15 amino acids. Germline CDR1 is SNHLY and CDR2 is FYNNEI. Methods used by the authors: Amplification of reference gene primers provided the estimated nucleated cell counts. Method: immunoSEQ multiplex PCR; TCRdb's copy keeps in-frame clones and lacks some. The V and J calls and the clone size are those of that table, but D and trimming were determined from the DNA. The sample has about 170,000 clones, 92% seen once; the top ten hold roughly 5%. The source material was peripheral blood. V usage is TRBV2 and J usage is TRBJ2-7; the D is unclear. The receptor comes from a young man with COVID-19, enrolled during active disease. As DNA, the CDR3 is TGTGCCAGCAGTGACTGGCAGTATACCCCCTACGAGCAGTACTTC. Protein sequence: CASSDWQYTPYEQYF. The full variable domain, completed using reference TRBV2 and TRBJ2-7, is EPEVTQTPSHQVTQMGQEVILRCVPISNHLYFYWYRQILGQKVEFLVSFYNNEISEKSEIFDDQFSVERPDGSNFTLKIRSTKLEDSAMYFCASSDWQYTPYEQYFGPGTRLTVT.